Given below is one T cell receptor (beta chain) in context. 60 Vbeta and 13 Jbeta primers were used in PCR. TCRdb's copy holds only in-frame clones and misses some; the assay was immunoSEQ multiplex PCR. The table has about 150,000 clones, approximately 88% seen once. The length of the CDR3 is 14 residues. CDR1 MNHEY and CDR2 SMNVEV come from the germline V gene (reference sequence). Trimming took 3 bases from V and 7 from J, leaving 10 bases between them. These data come from a study of cytomegalovirus exposure and HLA in healthy donors. Material for sequencing was PBMCs. The receptor's source is a woman younger than 35 in good health and CMV-seronegative. The rearrangement uses TRBV27 and TRBJ1-6, with TRBD1 as a possible D gene (6 bases). This chain's CDR3 is CASSLSQGNSPLHF. DNA of the CDR3: TGTGCCAGCAGTTTGAGCCAGGGGAATTCACCCCTCCACTTT.